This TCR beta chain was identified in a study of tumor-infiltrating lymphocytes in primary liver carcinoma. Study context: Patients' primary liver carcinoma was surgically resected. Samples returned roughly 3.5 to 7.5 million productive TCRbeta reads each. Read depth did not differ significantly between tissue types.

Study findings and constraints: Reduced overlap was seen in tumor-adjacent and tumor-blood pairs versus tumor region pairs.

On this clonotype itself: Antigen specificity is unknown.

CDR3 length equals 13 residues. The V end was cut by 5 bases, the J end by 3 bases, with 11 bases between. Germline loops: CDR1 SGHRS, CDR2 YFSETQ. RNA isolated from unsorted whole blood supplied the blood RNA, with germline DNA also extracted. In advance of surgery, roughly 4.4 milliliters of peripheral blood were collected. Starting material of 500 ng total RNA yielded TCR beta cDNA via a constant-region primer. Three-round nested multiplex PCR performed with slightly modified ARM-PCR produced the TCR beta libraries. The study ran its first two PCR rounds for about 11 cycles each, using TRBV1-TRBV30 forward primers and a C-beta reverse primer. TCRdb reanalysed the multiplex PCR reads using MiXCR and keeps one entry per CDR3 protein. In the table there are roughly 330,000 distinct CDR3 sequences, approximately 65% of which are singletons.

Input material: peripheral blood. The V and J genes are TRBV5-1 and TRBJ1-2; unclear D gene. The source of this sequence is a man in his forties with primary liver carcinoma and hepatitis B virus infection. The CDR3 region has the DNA TGCGCCAGCAGTTTCGACCGAGACTATGGCTACACCTTC. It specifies CASSFDRDYGYTF.